This TCR beta chain was sequenced in a study of CD4 and CD8 cells across lung adenocarcinoma regions. Germline V gives CDR1 MNHEY, CDR2 SMNVEV (reference sequence). V lost 6 bases and J lost 1, with 9 bases in between. The CDR3 is made up of 13 amino acids. TCRdb independently ran MiXCR on the PCR reads; one entry per CDR3 protein. This sample has 20,000 or so distinct CDR3 sequences, with 45% to 50% found just once. Localized lung adenocarcinoma, a non-small cell lung cancer, affected the donors. This clonotype was counted only a few times. This TCR came from a male donor with lung adenocarcinoma. The CD4 and CD8 labels of this study may be unreliable. This chain uses TRBV27 with TRBJ2-5; D is possibly TRBD1 (6 bases). The sequencing sample was made of CD8+ T cells from the margin of a lung tumor. CDR3 in DNA: TGTGCCAGCAGGGACAGCCCCCAAGAGACCCAGTACTTC. It yields the protein CASRDSPQETQYF.